Below, 7 T cell receptor beta chains from the same sample are listed, as sequenced in a study of blood T cell repertoires in COVID-19. Assay: immunoSEQ multiplex PCR; the TCRdb copy retains only in-frame clones and omits some. The sample holds some 120,000 clones, over 75% seen once. The source material was peripheral blood. The receptors here all came from a man between 60 and 75 years old with acute or convalescent COVID-19.

V and J are TRBV28 and TRBJ1-2, with D tentatively TRBD1 (6 bases). This CDR3 contains 13 residues. CDR1 MDHEN and CDR2 SYDVKM come from the germline V gene. Trimming took 6 bases from V and 8 from J, leaving 16 bases between them. In nucleotides, the CDR3 is TGTGCCAGCAGCCCCACCGGGACACCGGGCTACACCTTC. This sequence encodes CASSPTGTPGYTF.

V and J are TRBV5-1 and TRBJ2-1; perhaps TRBD1 as D (5 bases). Germline loops: CDR1 SGHRS, CDR2 YFSETQ. The germline V and J ends were trimmed by 0 bases and 8 bases, with 15 bases remaining between them. This CDR3 is 15 amino acids long. This CDR3 reads CASSLEGIKGDEQFF. As DNA, the CDR3 is TGCGCCAGCAGCTTGGAGGGGATCAAGGGCGATGAGCAGTTCTTC. The full variable domain, rest sourced from reference TRBV5-1 and TRBJ2-1, is KAGVTQTPRYLIKTRGQQVTLSCSPISGHRSVSWYQQTPGQGLQFLFEYFSETQRNKGNFPGRFSGRQFSNSRSEMNVSTLELGDSALYLCASSLEGIKGDEQFFGPGTRLTVL.

The chain joins TRBV4-3 to TRBJ1-5; weak D call: TRBD1 (5 bases). The length of the CDR3 is 17 residues. CDR1 is LGHNA and CDR2 is YSLEER in the germline V gene. The germline V and J ends were trimmed by 0 bases and 6 bases, with 18 bases remaining between them. The CDR3 DNA reads TGCGCCAGCAGCCAAGATCTATCAGGGTGGGTGGGTCAGCCCCAGCATTTT. Its protein is CASSQDLSGWVGQPQHF.

This sequence joins TRBV6-5 and TRBJ1-1, with D possibly being TRBD1 (5 bases). CDR1 and CDR2 (germline): MNHEY, SVGAGI. Trimming left V 5 bases short and J 1 base short, with 11 bases between. The CDR3 runs 14 residues. This CDR3 is CASSTPTGNTEAFF. The CDR3, as DNA: TGTGCCAGCAGTACCCCCACAGGGAACACTGAAGCTTTCTTT.

The CDR3 protein is CASSSQETQYF. In nucleotides, the CDR3 is TGTGCCAGCTCTTCACAAGAGACCCAGTACTTC. This sequence joins TRBV18 and TRBJ2-5; no clear D. Trimming took 6 bases from V and 2 from J, leaving 4 bases between them. Germline-derived CDR1 and CDR2 are KGHSH and LQKENI. There are 11 residues in the CDR3.

This chain uses TRBV9 with TRBJ1-3, with D unclear. V lost 4 bases and J lost 1, with 12 bases in between. The germline CDR1 and CDR2 sequences are SGDLS and YYNGEE. The CDR3 is 15 residues long. The CDR3 sequence is CASSPSRGSGNTIYF. CDR3 nucleotide sequence: TGTGCCAGCAGCCCTAGCCGGGGTTCTGGAAACACCATATATTTT.

This clone was seen a single time. The J gene is TRBJ2-3, the V gene TRBV7-6; possible D gene TRBD1, 8 bases. Germline loops: CDR1 SGHVS, CDR2 FNYEAQ. Trimming left V 5 bases short and J 4 bases short, with 19 bases between. The CDR3 extends over 16 amino acids. CDR3 sequence (DNA): TGTGCCAGCAGCCTCCTGACAGGGGAGGGGGCAGATACGCAGTATTTT. Protein: CASSLLTGEGADTQYF. Complete variable domain (other parts from reference TRBV7-6 and TRBJ2-3): GAGVSQSPRYKVTKRGQDVALRCDPISGHVSLYWYRQALGQGPEFLTYFNYEAQQDKSGLPNDRFSAERPEGSISTLTIQRTEQRDSAMYRCASSLLTGEGADTQYFGPGTRLTVL.